A single sample gave rise to the 21 T cell receptor beta chains below, sequenced in a study of T cell responses to AZD1222 COVID-19 vaccine. Some clones are missing from TCRdb's copy, which holds only in-frame ones; the method was immunoSEQ multiplex PCR. The sample includes roughly 80,000 clones, around 93% seen only once; the top ten take around 8%. The source was peripheral blood, collected 28 days after the second AZD1222 dose. The receptors stem from an adult who received the AZD1222 COVID-19 vaccine.

About this clone itself: The sample carries other DNA sequences with the same CDR3. The chain carries TRBV2 and TRBJ2-7, with a tentative D call TRBD1 (5 bases). Looked up from germline, CDR1 is SNHLY and CDR2 is FYNNEI. Trimming took off 6 bases at V and 3 bases at J, with 9 bases between the two ends. The CDR3 runs 12 residues. This chain's CDR3 is CASSSDSYEQYF. Written as DNA, the CDR3 is TGTGCCAGCAGCTCCGACAGCTACGAGCAGTACTTC. The full variable domain, its missing parts supplied by reference TRBV2 and TRBJ2-7, is EPEVTQTPSHQVTQMGQEVILRCVPISNHLYFYWYRQILGQKVEFLVSFYNNEISEKSEIFDDQFSVERPDGSNFTLKIRSTKLEDSAMYFCASSSDSYEQYFGPGTRLTVT.

The V call is TRBV11-1, the J call TRBJ2-6; D not certain. CDR1 is SGHAT, CDR2 FQDESV, per germline (reference sequence). This CDR3 comprises 16 residues. Trimming left V 4 bases short and J 0 bases short, with 10 bases between. In DNA form, the CDR3 reads TGTGCCAGCAGCTATCTACTGGGCTCTGGGGCCAACGTCCTGACTTTC. Protein sequence: CASSYLLGSGANVLTF.

The genes are TRBV19 and TRBJ2-1; 10 bases match TRBD2. The V segment lost 1 base and the J segment 9 bases; nucleotides outside the gene matches: 9. The CDR3 spans 16 residues. The V gene's germline CDR1 is LNHDA and CDR2 SQIVND (reference sequence). The CDR3 bases are TGTGCCAGTAGTATAGGGGCCCTGCTAGCGGGAGCTGAGCAGTTCTTC. It specifies CASSIGALLAGAEQFF.

This chain links TRBV2 with TRBJ1-1; D is undetermined. V was cut by 8 bases and J by 1 base, with 8 bases left in between. The CDR3 extends over 12 amino acids. CDR1 is SNHLY, CDR2 FYNNEI, per germline. CDR3 DNA sequence: TGTGCCAGCTCCCGACAGAACACTGAAGCTTTCTTT. Residues: CASSRQNTEAFF.

The table lists this clone with a count of one. The chain recombines TRBV3-1 (or the pseudogene TRBV3-2) with TRBJ2-1; D is unresolved. Looked up from germline, CDR1 is LGHDT and CDR2 is YNNKEL (reference sequence). CDR3 length: 15 residues. V dropped 0 bases and J dropped 6 bases, with 12 bases sitting between them. CDR3 in amino acids: CASSQDMGLGNEQFF. The CDR3, as DNA: TGTGCCAGCAGCCAAGATATGGGTCTGGGCAATGAGCAGTTCTTC.

The V gene is TRBV27, the J gene TRBJ2-7; 10 bases are shared with TRBD2. Germline V gene data show CDR1 as MNHEY and CDR2 as SMNVEV (reference sequence). CDR3 length equals 13 residues. J was trimmed by 5 bases and V by 6 bases; bases with no gene match: 4. Written as DNA, the CDR3 is TGTGCCAGCAGCGGGACTAGCGACAACGAGCAGTACTTC. This sequence encodes CASSGTSDNEQYF.

The rearrangement links TRBV13 to TRBJ2-5; D uncertain. The CDR3 sequence is 13 residues long. V dropped 3 bases and J dropped 5 bases, with 10 bases sitting between them. Germline-derived CDR1 and CDR2 are PRHDT and FYEKMQ (reference sequence). CDR3 protein: CASSLGSGETQYF. The CDR3 DNA is TGTGCCAGCAGCTTGGGCAGTGGGGAGACCCAGTACTTC.

The rearrangement links TRBV6-2 or TRBV6-3 to TRBJ2-7; D call uncertain. The CDR3 contains 13 residues. V lost 2 bases and J lost 6, with 11 bases in between. CDR1 and CDR2 (germline): MNHEY, SVGEGT. CDR3 protein: CASSYRALGEQYF. The CDR3 region has the DNA TGTGCCAGCAGTTACCGGGCGTTAGGCGAGCAGTACTTC.

The V call is TRBV27, the J call TRBJ2-4; D might be TRBD1 or TRBD2, each matching 5 bases. This CDR3 has 14 residues. The V gene lost 5 bases and the J gene lost 8 bases, with 16 bases spanning the gap. Germline values: CDR1 MNHEY, CDR2 SMNVEV (reference sequence). Here the CDR3 reads CASSPRGLGYIQYF. Written as DNA, the CDR3 is TGTGCCAGCAGTCCCCGGGGCCTAGGATACATTCAGTACTTC.

This chain uses TRBV27 with TRBJ2-7; 8 bases line up with TRBD2. J was trimmed by 4 bases and V by 3 bases; bases with no gene match: 2. CDR1 MNHEY and CDR2 SMNVEV come from the germline V gene (reference sequence). CDR3 length equals 13 residues. CDR3 amino acids: CASSLGLVYEQYF. The CDR3 bases are TGTGCCAGCAGTTTGGGACTAGTTTACGAGCAGTACTTC.

The chain is built from TRBV18 and TRBJ1-5, with TRBD1 matching 7 bases. This CDR3 region has 15 residues. Germline CDR1 KGHSH, CDR2 LQKENI. V lost 3 bases, J lost 0 bases, and 2 bases stayed unmatched. The CDR3 reads CASSPGTDSNQPQHF. DNA for the CDR3: TGTGCCAGCTCACCCGGGACAGATAGCAATCAGCCCCAGCATTTT.

The rearrangement uses TRBV7-3 and TRBJ2-1, with 10 bases matching TRBD2. CDR1 and CDR2 (germline): SGHTA, FQGTGA. The CDR3 sequence is 16 residues long. The J segment lost 4 bases and the V segment lost 5 bases, leaving 8 bases of the junction unmatched. As DNA, the CDR3 is TGTGCCAGCAGCCCACACCAGCGGGGGGGTTACAATGAGCAGTTCTTC. Encoded protein: CASSPHQRGGYNEQFF.

To note about this clone: The same CDR3 is also encoded by other DNA sequences in this sample. This chain joins TRBV27 and TRBJ2-6, with a possible D match to TRBD1 (6 bases). Trimming removed 5 bases from V and 1 base from J, with 9 bases in between. This CDR3 has 15 amino acids. The germline CDR1 and CDR2 sequences are MNHEY and SMNVEV (reference sequence). The DNA for the CDR3 is TGTGCCAGCAGTCCGAGGGGGTCTGGGGCCAACGTCCTGACTTTC. As protein: CASSPRGSGANVLTF.

Here the CDR3 reads CASSMQETQYF. DNA of the CDR3: TGTGCCAGCAGCATGCAAGAGACCCAGTACTTC. The rearrangement links TRBV7-9 to TRBJ2-5; D unclear. This CDR3 contains 11 residues. CDR1 and CDR2 (germline): SEHNR, FQNEAQ (reference sequence). Trimming took off 5 bases at V and 2 bases at J, with 3 bases between the two ends.

The J gene is TRBJ2-7, the V gene TRBV7-3; maybe TRBD2 (5 bases). Germline values: CDR1 SGHTA, CDR2 FQGTGA. There are 14 residues in the CDR3. The V end lost 5 bases, the J end lost 0 bases, and 11 bases lay between the germline ends. The CDR3 bases are TGTGCCAGCAGCCTCCTAGCAAGCTCCTACGAGCAGTACTTC. It is translated as CASSLLASSYEQYF.

V and J are TRBV29-1 and TRBJ2-4; unclear D gene. The CDR3 runs to 15 residues. The V gene lost 1 base and the J gene lost 0 bases, with 10 bases spanning the gap. CDR1 is SQVTM, CDR2 ANQGSEA, per germline. The CDR3 coding sequence is TGCAGCGTTGAAGTCAGCCCACTAGCCAAAAACATTCAGTACTTC. Translated, it gives CSVEVSPLAKNIQYF.

The V gene is TRBV6-2 or TRBV6-3, the J gene TRBJ1-6, with 7 bases lining up with TRBD1. This CDR3 has 13 residues. J lost 9 bases, V lost 5 bases, and 4 bases had no gene match. Germline CDR1 MNHEY, CDR2 SVGEGT. The CDR3 coding sequence is TGTGCCAGCAGTCCGACAGGGCTTTCACCCCTCCACTTT. As protein: CASSPTGLSPLHF.

CDR3 protein: CASSSQGSYEQYF. CDR3 coding DNA: TGTGCCAGCAGCTCCCAGGGATCCTACGAGCAGTACTTC. This chain joins TRBV7-2 and TRBJ2-7, with a weak D call TRBD1 (5 bases). Germline CDR1 and CDR2: SGHTA and FQGNSA. Between the trimmed V and J ends, which lost 4 bases and 1 base, there was a span of 8 bases. This CDR3 has 13 residues.

V is TRBV11-2 and J is TRBJ2-1; D is perhaps TRBD2 (5 bases). Trimming removed 1 base from V and 3 bases from J, with 7 bases in between. The CDR3 consists of 14 residues. CDR1 and CDR2 from the germline V gene are SGHAT and FQNNGV. Here the CDR3 DNA reads TGTGCCAGCAGCTTAGGACTAAACTACAATGAGCAGTTCTTC. Amino acid sequence: CASSLGLNYNEQFF.

The V call is TRBV28, the J call TRBJ2-7, with 12 bases fitting TRBD2. The CDR3 runs 14 residues. From germline, CDR1 is MDHEN and CDR2 SYDVKM. Trimming at V came to 6 bases and at J to 1 base, leaving 1 base not matched to a gene. The CDR3 DNA reads as TGTGCCAGCAGAGGACTAGCGGGATCCTACGAGCAGTACTTC. It specifies CASRGLAGSYEQYF.

The chain uses TRBV7-9 and TRBJ2-3, with TRBD1 matching over 8 bases. This CDR3 is built from 15 residues. Germline CDR1 and CDR2: SEHNR and FQNEAQ (reference sequence). The trim removed 5 bases at V and 6 bases at J, leaving 10 bases unmatched. The CDR3 DNA reads as TGTGCCAGCAGCCCTAGTGCAGGGGGCGCCGATACGCAGTATTTT. This encodes CASSPSAGGADTQYF.